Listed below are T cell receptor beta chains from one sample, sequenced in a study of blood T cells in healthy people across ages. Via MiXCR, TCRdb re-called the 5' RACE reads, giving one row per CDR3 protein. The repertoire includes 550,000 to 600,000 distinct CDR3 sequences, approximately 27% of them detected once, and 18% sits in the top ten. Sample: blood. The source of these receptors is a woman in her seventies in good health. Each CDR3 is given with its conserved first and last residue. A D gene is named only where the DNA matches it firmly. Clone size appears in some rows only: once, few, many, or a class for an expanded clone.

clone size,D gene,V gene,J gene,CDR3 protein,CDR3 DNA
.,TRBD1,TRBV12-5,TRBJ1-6,CASGDDRGNGSPLHF,TGTGCTAGTGGCGACGACAGGGGAAATGGTTCACCCCTCCACTTT
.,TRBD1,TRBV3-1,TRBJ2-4,CASSSLSGQGDKNIRYF,TGTGCCAGCAGTTCTTTATCCGGACAGGGGGACAAAAACATTCGGTACTTC
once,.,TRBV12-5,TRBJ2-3,CASGMAPTDTRYF,TGTGCTAGTGGTATGGCCCCGACAGATACGCGGTATTTT
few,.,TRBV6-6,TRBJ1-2,CASKLVWGYTF,TGTGCCAGCAAGTTAGTGTGGGGCTACACCTTC
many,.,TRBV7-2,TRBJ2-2,CASSFVKATGELFF,TGTGCCAGCAGCTTCGTCAAGGCCACCGGGGAGCTGTTTTTT
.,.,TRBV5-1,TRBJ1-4,CASSSRTSTGATNEKLFF,TGCGCCAGCAGCTCGAGAACTTCGACGGGCGCAACTAATGAAAAACTGTTTTTT
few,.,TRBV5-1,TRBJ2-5,CASSELERETQYF,TGCGCCAGTTCCGAGTTGGAGCGGGAGACCCAGTACTTC
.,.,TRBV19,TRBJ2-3,CASTHTGTTKGKDTQYF,TGTGCCAGTACCCACACCGGGACAACTAAGGGGAAAGATACGCAGTATTTT
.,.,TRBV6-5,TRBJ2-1,CASSYRMNNEQFF,TGTGCCAGCAGTTATCGGATGAACAATGAGCAGTTCTTC
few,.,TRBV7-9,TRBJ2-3,CASSSSGRSTDTQYF,TGTGCCAGCAGCTCCAGCGGAAGAAGCACAGATACGCAGTATTTT
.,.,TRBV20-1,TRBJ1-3,CSARAPGRDINTIYF,TGCAGTGCTAGAGCCCCGGGACGGGATATAAACACCATATATTTT
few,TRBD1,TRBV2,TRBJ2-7,CASSEALPGTDTYEQYF,TGTGCCAGCAGTGAAGCGCTTCCCGGGACAGACACCTACGAGCAGTACTTC
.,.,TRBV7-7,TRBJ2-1,CASSEQESNEQFF,TGTGCTAGCAGCGAACAAGAGAGCAATGAGCAGTTCTTC
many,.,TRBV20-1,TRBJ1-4,CSARTGATNEKLFF,TGCAGTGCTAGAACCGGGGCAACTAATGAAAAACTGTTTTTT
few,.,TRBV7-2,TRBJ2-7,CASSPRMRAYEQYF,TGTGCCAGCAGCCCTAGGATGCGGGCCTACGAGCAGTACTTC
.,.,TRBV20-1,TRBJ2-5,CSARGPGGETQYF,TGCAGTGCGAGGGGGCCCGGGGGAGAGACCCAGTACTTC
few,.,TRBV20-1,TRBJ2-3,CSAKKGLDTQYF,TGCAGTGCTAAGAAGGGGCTGGATACGCAGTATTTT
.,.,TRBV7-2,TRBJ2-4,CASNNQNIQYF,TGTGCCAGCAACAACCAAAACATTCAGTACTTC
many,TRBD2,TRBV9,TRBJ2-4,CASSAGGIKNIQYF,TGTGCCAGCTCGGCGGGGGGTATAAAAAACATTCAGTACTTC
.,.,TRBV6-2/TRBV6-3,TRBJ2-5,CASSYDGGATRKYF,TGTGCCAGCAGTTACGACGGAGGGGCCACACGAAAGTACTTC
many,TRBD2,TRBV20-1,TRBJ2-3,CSARLTSGSADTQYF,TGCAGTGCTAGATTGACTAGCGGGTCTGCAGATACGCAGTATTTT
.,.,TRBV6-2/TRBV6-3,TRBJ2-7,CASRGSGRYEQYF,TGTGCCAGCCGTGGTAGCGGACGCTACGAGCAGTACTTC
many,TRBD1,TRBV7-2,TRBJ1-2,CASSLDRGYGYTF,TGTGCCAGCAGCTTAGACAGGGGTTATGGCTACACCTTC
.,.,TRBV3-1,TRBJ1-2,CASSQWDYGYTF,TGTGCCAGCAGCCAATGGGACTATGGCTACACCTTC
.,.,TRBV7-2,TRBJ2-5,CASSLAPPQETQYF,TGTGCCAGCAGCCTAGCGCCGCCCCAAGAGACCCAGTACTTC
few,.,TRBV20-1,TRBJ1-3,CSARLPYSGNTIYF,TGCAGTGCTAGACTTCCCTACTCTGGAAACACCATATATTTT
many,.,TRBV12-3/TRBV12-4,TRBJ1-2,CASNPGNNYGYTF,TGTGCCAGCAACCCGGGAAATAACTATGGCTACACCTTC
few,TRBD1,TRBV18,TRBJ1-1,CASSPNNRGFGTEAFF,TGTGCCAGCTCACCTAACAACAGGGGCTTTGGCACTGAAGCTTTCTTT
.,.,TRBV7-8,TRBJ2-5,CASSLLTTRTETQYF,TGTGCCAGCAGCCTTCTCACAACGCGGACGGAGACCCAGTACTTC
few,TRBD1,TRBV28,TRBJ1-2,CASTLGQGQYGYTF,TGTGCCAGCACATTAGGACAGGGTCAATATGGCTACACCTTC
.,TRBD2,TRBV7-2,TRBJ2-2,CASSLAAATTREGGELFF,TGTGCCAGCAGCTTAGCCGCAGCCACGACGAGGGAGGGCGGGGAGCTGTTTTTT
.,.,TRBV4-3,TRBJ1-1,CASSQAAQGVNTEAFF,TGCGCCAGCAGCCAAGCGGCACAAGGGGTGAACACTGAAGCTTTCTTT